These T cell receptor beta chains were read from a single sample in a study of PD-L1 blockade in urothelial cancer. Repertoires were generated with immunoSEQ multiplex PCR, while TCRdb's copy carries only in-frame clones and drops some. The data show 95,000 to 100,000 clones, with around 86% seen just once and roughly 2% held by the top ten. The material was PBMCs, obtained around atezolizumab (anti-PD-L1) treatment. The receptors derive from a man aged 55 to 70 with urothelial cancer. The CDR3 runs from the conserved cysteine through the conserved F or W. D genes are given only for firm matches. Size tells how often a clone was seen (once, few, many) or the class of an expanded clone, and some rows leave it out.

TRBV28,TRBJ2-1,NA,NA,CASMSAATAYPEQFF,TGTGCCAGCATGTCGGCGGCCACTGCATATCCTGAGCAGTTCTTC
TRBV5-1,TRBJ1-3,TRBD1,NA,CASSPGTGSGNTIYF,TGCGCCAGCAGCCCCGGGACAGGCTCTGGAAACACCATATATTTT
TRBV9,TRBJ2-1,NA,NA,CASSPDTPTYNEQFF,TGTGCCAGCAGTCCGGACACACCAACGTACAATGAGCAGTTCTTC
TRBV28,TRBJ1-5,TRBD1,NA,CASHRGEEEPQHF,TGTGCCAGCCACAGGGGTGAGGAGGAGCCCCAGCATTTT
TRBV5-4,TRBJ1-3,TRBD1,once,CASSLGGGNTIYF,TGTGCCAGCAGCTTAGGAGGGGGCAACACCATATATTTT
TRBV5-6,TRBJ2-1,NA,NA,CASSSDRYNEQFF,TGTGCCAGCAGCTCAGACAGATACAATGAGCAGTTCTTC
TRBV27,TRBJ2-1,NA,NA,CASSSGLGNVGPSYNEQFF,TGTGCCAGCAGTTCGGGGTTAGGAAACGTCGGCCCCTCGTACAATGAGCAGTTCTTC
TRBV5-1,TRBJ2-1,TRBD1,once,CASSTGQGTYNEQFF,TGCGCCAGCAGCACGGGACAGGGGACCTACAATGAGCAGTTCTTC
TRBV27,TRBJ1-2,TRBD1,NA,CASSLDRGGGYTF,TGTGCCAGCAGTTTAGACAGGGGGGGTGGCTACACCTTC
TRBV4-3,TRBJ2-1,TRBD2,NA,CASSQSSGGPYEQFF,TGCGCCAGCAGCCAATCTAGCGGGGGGCCCTATGAGCAGTTCTTC
TRBV11-1,TRBJ1-1,NA,few,CASGGAEAFF,TGTGCCAGCGGCGGGGCTGAAGCTTTCTTT
TRBV6-4,TRBJ2-7,TRBD1,NA,CASSAGTGSSYEQYF,TGTGCCAGCAGCGCCGGGACAGGGAGCTCCTACGAGCAGTACTTC
TRBV2,TRBJ1-1,TRBD1,NA,CASQQGSMNTEAFF,TGTGCCAGCCAACAGGGGTCCATGAACACTGAAGCTTTCTTT
TRBV15,TRBJ2-7,TRBD2,NA,CATSSTSGSSHEQYF,TGTGCCACCAGCAGCACTAGCGGGAGTTCCCACGAGCAGTACTTC
TRBV19,TRBJ2-5,NA,NA,CASSIVGAGTETQYF,TGTGCCAGTAGTATAGTTGGGGCGGGAACAGAGACCCAGTACTTC
TRBV6-5,TRBJ2-7,TRBD2,NA,CASTGTSDEQYF,TGTGCCAGCACCGGGACTAGCGATGAGCAGTACTTC
TRBV9,TRBJ1-1,NA,NA,CASSPGLAITEAFF,TGTGCCAGCAGCCCAGGCCTGGCGATCACTGAAGCTTTCTTT
TRBV5-1,TRBJ1-1,TRBD1,few,CASSSGQGRNKNTEAFF,TGCGCCAGCAGCTCGGGACAGGGCCGGAACAAAAACACTGAAGCTTTCTTT
TRBV27,TRBJ2-7,NA,NA,CASSSDIYEQYF,TGTGCCAGCAGTTCGGACATCTACGAGCAGTACTTC
TRBV19,TRBJ1-5,TRBD1,NA,CASTPGTGGNQPQHF,TGTGCCAGTACCCCCGGGACAGGGGGCAATCAGCCCCAGCATTTT
TRBV5-6,TRBJ1-2,TRBD1,NA,CASSLGQGLTGYTF,TGTGCCAGCAGCTTGGGACAGGGTCTTACTGGCTACACCTTC
TRBV11-3,TRBJ2-7,TRBD1,NA,CASSTHRDSFTYEQYF,TGTGCCAGCAGCACGCATCGGGACAGCTTTACCTACGAGCAGTACTTC
TRBV5-1,TRBJ2-1,TRBD2,NA,CASSSPTGGDNEQFF,TGCGCCAGCAGTTCGCCCACCGGGGGGGACAATGAGCAGTTCTTC
TRBV5-1,TRBJ2-7,NA,NA,CASSLEAGTYEQYF,TGCGCCAGCAGCTTGGAAGCAGGCACCTACGAGCAGTACTTC
TRBV7-2,TRBJ2-3,NA,NA,CASSLRGGSTDTQYF,TGTGCCAGCAGCTTAAGAGGAGGCAGCACAGATACGCAGTATTTT
TRBV5-6,TRBJ2-1,NA,NA,CASGPLTVVNEQFF,TGTGCCAGCGGTCCGCTGACAGTGGTCAATGAGCAGTTCTTC
TRBV6-1,TRBJ2-5,NA,NA,CASSEGDRGRGQYF,TGTGCCAGCAGTGAAGGGGACCGAGGAAGGGGGCAGTACTTC
TRBV5-1,TRBJ1-3,TRBD1,NA,CASSQGQPISGNTIYF,TGCGCCAGCAGCCAGGGACAGCCAATCTCTGGAAACACCATATATTTT
TRBV11-2,TRBJ2-7,TRBD1,NA,CASSLGSGGPNEQYF,TGTGCCAGCAGCTTAGGGTCAGGGGGCCCCAACGAGCAGTACTTC
TRBV18,TRBJ2-6,NA,NA,CASSAYQLTGTGANVLTF,TGTGCCAGCTCAGCTTACCAGCTAACAGGGACTGGGGCCAACGTCCTGACTTTC
TRBV7-9,TRBJ2-1,TRBD1,NA,CASSLPVRQGIYNEQFF,TGTGCCAGCAGCTTACCTGTCCGACAGGGGATCTACAATGAGCAGTTCTTC
TRBV11-2,TRBJ1-4,NA,NA,CASSFTVFSTNEKLFF,TGTGCCAGCAGCTTCACAGTGTTTTCAACTAATGAAAAACTGTTTTTT
TRBV14,TRBJ1-3,NA,few,CASSRQGYGNTIYF,TGTGCCAGCAGCCGGCAGGGATACGGAAACACCATATATTTT
TRBV5-6,TRBJ2-5,NA,NA,CASSYGGTQYF,TGTGCCAGCAGCTACGGGGGGACCCAGTACTTC
TRBV9,TRBJ2-3,TRBD1,NA,CASSPGRGRSTDTQYF,TGTGCCAGCAGCCCAGGCAGGGGGCGAAGCACAGATACGCAGTATTTT
TRBV15,TRBJ1-5,NA,NA,CATSSRQVFNQPQHF,TGTGCCACCAGCAGTAGACAGGTATTCAATCAGCCCCAGCATTTT
TRBV19,TRBJ2-3,TRBD2,NA,CASSSPVAGGQDTQYF,TGTGCCAGTAGTTCCCCGGTGGCGGGGGGGCAAGATACGCAGTATTTT
TRBV2,TRBJ2-7,TRBD1,NA,CASSVGQIYEQYF,TGTGCCAGCAGTGTGGGACAGATCTACGAGCAGTACTTC
TRBV5-4,TRBJ2-2,NA,NA,CASSPGRNTGELFF,TGTGCCAGCAGCCCAGGGCGGAACACCGGGGAGCTGTTTTTT
TRBV5-1,TRBJ2-1,TRBD2,NA,CASSRASGDNEQFF,TGCGCCAGCAGCAGGGCTAGCGGTGACAATGAGCAGTTCTTC
TRBV28,TRBJ1-2,TRBD1,NA,CASSYGQGAYGYTF,TGTGCCAGCAGTTATGGACAGGGGGCTTATGGCTACACCTTC
TRBV28,TRBJ2-7,NA,NA,CASSALAYEQYF,TGTGCCAGCAGCGCTCTAGCCTACGAGCAGTACTTC
TRBV5-1,TRBJ2-7,TRBD2,once,CASSLSGSAYEQYF,TGCGCCAGCAGCTTAAGCGGGAGTGCCTACGAGCAGTACTTC
TRBV18,TRBJ2-1,TRBD2,NA,CASSPPTLAGGEQFF,TGTGCCAGCTCACCACCAACCCTAGCGGGAGGAGAGCAGTTCTTC